This TCR beta chain was found in a study of cytomegalovirus exposure and HLA in healthy donors. This CDR3 has 15 amino acids. The ends were cut back, 0 bases at V and 4 bases at J, with 12 bases in the middle. Germline V gene lookup returns CDR1 SGHRS and CDR2 YFSETQ. The PCR used 60 Vbeta and 13 Jbeta primers. Using immunoSEQ multiplex PCR, the repertoire was profiled, and TCRdb retains in-frame clones only, with some absent. The data hold 120,000 or so clones, with 75% to 85% observed a single time. The TCR was taken from a male donor in good health and CMV-seronegative. Sequenced: PBMCs. The V call is TRBV5-1, the J call TRBJ2-3; tentative D call: TRBD2 (6 bases). As DNA, the CDR3 is TGCGCCAGCAGCTTGGAGCGGTCTAGCGCAGATACGCAGTATTTT. Protein sequence: CASSLERSSADTQYF.